Sequencing of this T cell receptor beta chain was carried out in a study of immune evolution from preneoplasia to lung adenocarcinoma. Concerning this clone: The antigen is not known.

Generated by immunoSEQ multiplex PCR, the TCRdb table keeps only in-frame clones and is missing some. The table shows approximately 4,700 clones, with about 80% occurring only once. Study conclusions and caveats: Top clone frequencies peaked in normal lung, apparently declining through invasive adenocarcinoma.

CDR1 and CDR2 from the germline V gene are SNHLY and FYNNEI. V was clipped by 3 bases and J by 5 bases; unmatched bases: 3. The CDR3 contains 14 residues. Between the mid-2010s and the late 2010s, patients underwent resection in Japan or China. This TCR came from a person aged 60-80 years with lung adenocarcinoma. The chain combines TRBV2 with TRBJ1-4; 7 bases align to TRBD1. The sequenced material came from FFPE adjacent normal lung tissue. CDR3 in DNA: TGTGCCAGCAGTGATGACAGGGCGAATGAAAAACTGTTTTTT. Amino acids: CASSDDRANEKLFF.